The rows below give T cell receptor beta chains drawn from one sample of a study of early T cells in non-severe SARS-CoV-2 infection. TCRdb recomputed calls from the 5' RACE reads with MiXCR, one row per CDR3 protein. The sample holds about 44,000 distinct CDR3 sequences, around a quarter seen once. The sample was whole blood, taken at baseline. These receptors originate from an adult who was a healthcare worker with PCR-confirmed SARS-CoV-2 infection or an uninfected control (not recorded which). Each CDR3 is given with its conserved first and last residue. The D gene is left open where the match is weak. Size is omitted from some rows. Given values are once, few, many or a class for expanded clones.

j_call: TRBJ2-3
v_call: TRBV4-3
clone_size: .
cdr3_length: 16
d_call: .
cdr3_aa: CASSQAGTGLTDTQYF
cdr3_nt: TGCGCCAGCAGCCAAGCCGGGACGGGACTCACAGATACGCAGTATTTT

j_call: TRBJ1-5
v_call: TRBV19
clone_size: few
cdr3_length: 15
d_call: .
cdr3_aa: CASRRDTTHHQPQHF
cdr3_nt: TGTGCCTCTCGTAGGGACACTACTCACCATCAGCCCCAGCATTTT

j_call: TRBJ2-7
v_call: TRBV11-2
clone_size: .
cdr3_length: 14
d_call: TRBD2
cdr3_aa: CASSRAGGPYEQYF
cdr3_nt: TGTGCCAGCAGCCGAGCGGGGGGGCCCTACGAGCAGTACTTC

j_call: TRBJ1-6
v_call: TRBV6-5
clone_size: once
cdr3_length: 15
d_call: TRBD1
cdr3_aa: CASSDRALYNSPLHF
cdr3_nt: TGTGCCAGCAGCGACAGGGCCCTCTATAATTCACCCCTCCACTTT

j_call: TRBJ2-1
v_call: TRBV10-3
clone_size: .
cdr3_length: 13
d_call: .
cdr3_aa: CAIRLDGNNEQFF
cdr3_nt: TGTGCCATCCGACTGGACGGAAACAATGAGCAGTTCTTC

j_call: TRBJ2-7
v_call: TRBV28
clone_size: .
cdr3_length: 15
d_call: .
cdr3_aa: CASTPGLPGSYEQYF
cdr3_nt: TGTGCCAGCACCCCGGGACTCCCAGGCTCCTACGAGCAGTACTTC

j_call: TRBJ2-7
v_call: TRBV7-9
clone_size: .
cdr3_length: 14
d_call: TRBD1
cdr3_aa: CASSLLAGGSEQYF
cdr3_nt: TGTGCCAGCAGCTTATTGGCAGGGGGCAGTGAGCAGTACTTC

j_call: TRBJ2-5
v_call: TRBV7-2
clone_size: .
cdr3_length: 14
d_call: TRBD1
cdr3_aa: CASSQGQPSETQYF
cdr3_nt: TGTGCCAGCAGCCAGGGACAGCCCTCAGAGACCCAGTACTTC

j_call: TRBJ2-3
v_call: TRBV7-2
clone_size: .
cdr3_length: 15
d_call: TRBD1
cdr3_aa: CASSSRTGSTDTQYF
cdr3_nt: TGTGCCAGCAGCTCGAGGACAGGGAGCACAGATACGCAGTATTTT

j_call: TRBJ2-2
v_call: TRBV20-1
clone_size: .
cdr3_length: 13
d_call: .
cdr3_aa: CSASSGSTGELFF
cdr3_nt: TGCAGTGCTAGCTCGGGCTCCACCGGGGAGCTGTTTTTT

j_call: TRBJ2-1
v_call: TRBV9
clone_size: .
cdr3_length: 15
d_call: .
cdr3_aa: CASSVDGWGYYEQFF
cdr3_nt: TGTGCCAGCAGCGTAGATGGATGGGGGTACTACGAGCAGTTCTTC

j_call: TRBJ2-7
v_call: TRBV6-7
clone_size: .
cdr3_length: 15
d_call: TRBD1
cdr3_aa: CASSYSGTGPYEQYF
cdr3_nt: TGTGCCAGCAGTTACTCCGGGACAGGGCCCTACGAGCAGTACTTC

j_call: TRBJ2-1
v_call: TRBV5-4
clone_size: .
cdr3_length: 12
d_call: .
cdr3_aa: CAIIGTYNEQFF
cdr3_nt: TGTGCCATTATCGGGACATACAATGAGCAGTTCTTC

j_call: TRBJ2-3
v_call: TRBV6-5
clone_size: .
cdr3_length: 15
d_call: TRBD1
cdr3_aa: CASSPSGTGIDTQYF
cdr3_nt: TGTGCCAGCAGTCCCTCCGGGACAGGGATTGATACGCAGTATTTT

j_call: TRBJ2-2
v_call: TRBV11-2
clone_size: .
cdr3_length: 17
d_call: TRBD2
cdr3_aa: CASSSPGGLGPTGELFF
cdr3_nt: TGTGCCAGCAGCTCCCCTGGCGGACTAGGTCCCACCGGGGAGCTGTTTTTT

j_call: TRBJ1-1
v_call: TRBV7-9
clone_size: few
cdr3_length: 13
d_call: .
cdr3_aa: CASSLVWEAEAFF
cdr3_nt: TGTGCCAGCAGCTTAGTGTGGGAAGCTGAAGCTTTCTTT

j_call: TRBJ2-6
v_call: TRBV20-1
clone_size: .
cdr3_length: 18
d_call: .
cdr3_aa: CSARDGSQNSAGANVLTF
cdr3_nt: TGCAGTGCTAGAGATGGCAGCCAAAACTCGGCTGGGGCCAACGTCCTGACTTTC

j_call: TRBJ2-1
v_call: TRBV10-1
clone_size: .
cdr3_length: 12
d_call: .
cdr3_aa: CASSPGYNEQFF
cdr3_nt: TGCGCCAGCAGTCCGGGATACAATGAGCAGTTCTTC

j_call: TRBJ2-1
v_call: TRBV7-2
clone_size: few
cdr3_length: 16
d_call: TRBD2
cdr3_aa: CASSWFDGGADNEQFF
cdr3_nt: TGTGCCAGCAGCTGGTTTGACGGGGGGGCCGACAATGAGCAGTTCTTC

j_call: TRBJ1-5
v_call: TRBV6-6
clone_size: once
cdr3_length: 17
d_call: .
cdr3_aa: CASRPGRHGANNQPQHF
cdr3_nt: TGTGCCAGCAGACCCGGACGTCATGGGGCCAACAATCAGCCCCAGCATTTT

j_call: TRBJ2-1
v_call: TRBV11-3
clone_size: few
cdr3_length: 15
d_call: .
cdr3_aa: CASSLGVSTFNEQFF
cdr3_nt: TGTGCCAGCAGCTTAGGCGTGAGTACGTTCAATGAGCAGTTCTTC

j_call: TRBJ1-6
v_call: TRBV4-1
clone_size: few
cdr3_length: 15
d_call: .
cdr3_aa: CASSQGQGENSPLHF
cdr3_nt: TGCGCCAGCAGCCAAGGGCAGGGTGAGAATTCACCCCTCCACTTT

j_call: TRBJ2-3
v_call: TRBV6-2/TRBV6-3
clone_size: .
cdr3_length: 15
d_call: .
cdr3_aa: CASSYSMAETDTQYF
cdr3_nt: TGTGCCAGCAGTTACTCGATGGCAGAGACGGATACGCAGTATTTT

j_call: TRBJ1-5
v_call: TRBV7-9
clone_size: .
cdr3_length: 15
d_call: TRBD1
cdr3_aa: CASSLSGTGGQPQHF
cdr3_nt: TGTGCCAGCAGCTTATCCGGGACAGGTGGTCAGCCCCAGCATTTT

j_call: TRBJ1-1
v_call: TRBV7-8
clone_size: .
cdr3_length: 14
d_call: .
cdr3_aa: CASTGPESDTEAFF
cdr3_nt: TGTGCCAGCACCGGCCCGGAGTCGGACACTGAAGCTTTCTTT

j_call: TRBJ2-1
v_call: TRBV20-1
clone_size: few
cdr3_length: 14
d_call: .
cdr3_aa: CSARDAQGNNEQFF
cdr3_nt: TGCAGTGCTAGAGATGCGCAGGGCAACAATGAGCAGTTCTTC

j_call: TRBJ2-7
v_call: TRBV29-1
clone_size: few
cdr3_length: 13
d_call: .
cdr3_aa: CSVETSSSYEQYF
cdr3_nt: TGCAGCGTTGAAACTAGTAGCTCCTACGAGCAGTACTTC

j_call: TRBJ1-4
v_call: TRBV12-5
clone_size: .
cdr3_length: 13
d_call: .
cdr3_aa: CASGLPPSEKLFF
cdr3_nt: TGTGCTAGTGGTTTGCCGCCATCTGAAAAACTGTTTTTT

j_call: TRBJ1-2
v_call: TRBV27
clone_size: .
cdr3_length: 15
d_call: .
cdr3_aa: CASRYPGQGEYGYTF
cdr3_nt: TGTGCCAGCCGATATCCGGGACAAGGAGAGTATGGCTACACCTTC

j_call: TRBJ1-2
v_call: TRBV6-6
clone_size: few
cdr3_length: 12
d_call: .
cdr3_aa: CASSSLQGRDTF
cdr3_nt: TGTGCCAGCAGTTCTTTACAGGGACGTGACACCTTC

j_call: TRBJ2-1
v_call: TRBV21-1
clone_size: few
cdr3_length: 15
d_call: .
cdr3_aa: CASSCFGQRRNEQFF
cdr3_nt: TGTGCCAGCAGCTGCTTCGGACAGAGGAGGAATGAGCAGTTCTTC

j_call: TRBJ2-5
v_call: TRBV27
clone_size: few
cdr3_length: 13
d_call: .
cdr3_aa: CASSLSVGETQYF
cdr3_nt: TGTGCCAGCAGTTTATCGGTTGGGGAGACCCAGTACTTC

j_call: TRBJ2-5
v_call: TRBV11-2
clone_size: .
cdr3_length: 15
d_call: TRBD2
cdr3_aa: CASSLETSGEETQYF
cdr3_nt: TGTGCCAGCAGCTTAGAAACTAGCGGGGAAGAGACCCAGTACTTC

j_call: TRBJ1-4
v_call: TRBV6-6
clone_size: once
cdr3_length: 13
d_call: .
cdr3_aa: CATAGGGGEKLFF
cdr3_nt: TGTGCCACCGCCGGCGGGGGGGGTGAAAAACTGTTTTTT

j_call: TRBJ1-1
v_call: TRBV4-2
clone_size: .
cdr3_length: 14
d_call: .
cdr3_aa: CASSQVGRNTEAFF
cdr3_nt: TGTGCCAGCAGCCAAGTTGGTAGGAACACTGAAGCTTTCTTT

j_call: TRBJ2-5
v_call: TRBV6-2/TRBV6-3
clone_size: few
cdr3_length: 16
d_call: .
cdr3_aa: CASSYSPGLSQETQYF
cdr3_nt: TGTGCCAGCAGTTACTCGCCGGGGCTCAGTCAAGAGACCCAGTACTTC

j_call: TRBJ1-1
v_call: TRBV7-3
clone_size: .
cdr3_length: 14
d_call: TRBD1
cdr3_aa: CASSMTGGNTEAFF
cdr3_nt: TGTGCCAGCAGCATGACAGGGGGAAACACTGAAGCTTTCTTT

j_call: TRBJ2-7
v_call: TRBV29-1
clone_size: many
cdr3_length: 10
d_call: .
cdr3_aa: CSVLSDEQYF
cdr3_nt: TGCAGCGTTTTGAGTGACGAGCAGTACTTC

j_call: TRBJ2-5
v_call: TRBV4-1
clone_size: .
cdr3_length: 14
d_call: TRBD1
cdr3_aa: CASSQQQGWETQYF
cdr3_nt: TGCGCCAGCAGCCAACAACAGGGGTGGGAGACCCAGTACTTC

j_call: TRBJ1-1
v_call: TRBV7-9
clone_size: .
cdr3_length: 12
d_call: .
cdr3_aa: CASSPVDTEAFF
cdr3_nt: TGTGCCAGCAGCCCCGTAGACACTGAAGCTTTCTTT

j_call: TRBJ2-3
v_call: TRBV7-9
clone_size: .
cdr3_length: 13
d_call: .
cdr3_aa: CASSPRGPDTQYF
cdr3_nt: TGTGCCAGCAGCCCCCGTGGACCAGATACGCAGTATTTT

j_call: TRBJ2-1
v_call: TRBV10-2
clone_size: .
cdr3_length: 13
d_call: TRBD1
cdr3_aa: CASTGRSRGQARF
cdr3_nt: TGCGCCAGCACTGGTAGGAGCCGGGGACAGGCTCGGTTC

j_call: TRBJ1-3
v_call: TRBV20-1
clone_size: few
cdr3_length: 15
d_call: .
cdr3_aa: CSASRESPDGHTIYF
cdr3_nt: TGCAGTGCTTCCCGAGAGAGCCCCGACGGGCACACCATATATTTT

j_call: TRBJ1-1
v_call: TRBV5-1
clone_size: few
cdr3_length: 15
d_call: .
cdr3_aa: CASSGLTDMNTEAFF
cdr3_nt: TGCGCCAGCAGCGGGTTGACTGATATGAACACTGAAGCTTTCTTT

j_call: TRBJ1-1
v_call: TRBV18
clone_size: .
cdr3_length: 15
d_call: TRBD1
cdr3_aa: CASSRGQGDNTEAFF
cdr3_nt: TGTGCCAGCTCACGGGGACAGGGTGACAACACTGAAGCTTTCTTT

j_call: TRBJ1-2
v_call: TRBV9
clone_size: .
cdr3_length: 14
d_call: .
cdr3_aa: CASSSRVGDYGYTF
cdr3_nt: TGTGCCAGCAGCTCCCGAGTTGGGGATTATGGCTACACCTTC

j_call: TRBJ2-7
v_call: TRBV29-1
clone_size: few
cdr3_length: 14
d_call: .
cdr3_aa: CSVPQEGRSYEQYF
cdr3_nt: TGCAGCGTCCCCCAGGAGGGAAGATCCTACGAGCAGTACTTC

j_call: TRBJ1-6
v_call: TRBV5-4
clone_size: few
cdr3_length: 15
d_call: .
cdr3_aa: CASSLGGDNNSPLHF
cdr3_nt: TGTGCCAGCAGCTTGGGCGGGGACAATAATTCACCCCTCCACTTT

j_call: TRBJ2-6
v_call: TRBV7-8
clone_size: few
cdr3_length: 19
d_call: TRBD1
cdr3_aa: CASSLVSTGSLSGANVLTF
cdr3_nt: TGTGCCAGCAGCTTAGTCTCGACAGGGAGTCTGTCTGGGGCCAACGTCCTGACTTTC

j_call: TRBJ1-6
v_call: TRBV14
clone_size: .
cdr3_length: 13
d_call: .
cdr3_aa: CASHSGYNSPLHF
cdr3_nt: TGTGCCAGCCATTCAGGGTATAATTCACCCCTCCACTTT

j_call: TRBJ2-2
v_call: TRBV6-6
clone_size: few
cdr3_length: 14
d_call: TRBD1
cdr3_aa: CASNGQGATGELFF
cdr3_nt: TGTGCCAGCAACGGACAGGGGGCGACCGGGGAGCTGTTTTTT

j_call: TRBJ2-5
v_call: TRBV10-2
clone_size: few
cdr3_length: 13
d_call: TRBD1
cdr3_aa: CASTRDRAETQYF
cdr3_nt: TGCGCCAGCACCCGAGACAGGGCGGAGACCCAGTACTTC

j_call: TRBJ1-1
v_call: TRBV5-1
clone_size: few
cdr3_length: 13
d_call: .
cdr3_aa: CASSLAARAEAFF
cdr3_nt: TGCGCCAGCAGCTTGGCCGCCAGGGCTGAAGCTTTCTTT

j_call: TRBJ1-4
v_call: TRBV5-1
clone_size: .
cdr3_length: 15
d_call: .
cdr3_aa: CASSLAPQRGEKLFF
cdr3_nt: TGCGCCAGCAGCTTGGCGCCTCAACGGGGTGAAAAACTGTTTTTT

j_call: TRBJ1-6
v_call: TRBV19
clone_size: .
cdr3_length: 15
d_call: TRBD1
cdr3_aa: CASSVWDRGWSPLHF
cdr3_nt: TGTGCCAGTAGTGTATGGGACAGGGGATGGTCACCCCTCCACTTT

j_call: TRBJ2-7
v_call: TRBV27
clone_size: .
cdr3_length: 13
d_call: TRBD1
cdr3_aa: CASSRQGTDEQYF
cdr3_nt: TGTGCCAGCAGCCGACAGGGGACTGACGAGCAGTACTTC

j_call: TRBJ1-5
v_call: TRBV4-3
clone_size: few
cdr3_length: 15
d_call: .
cdr3_aa: CASSQLAGSNQPQHF
cdr3_nt: TGCGCCAGCAGCCAGCTCGCGGGGAGCAATCAGCCCCAGCATTTT

j_call: TRBJ2-3
v_call: TRBV4-1
clone_size: few
cdr3_length: 16
d_call: TRBD2
cdr3_aa: CASSQEPAGGRDTQYF
cdr3_nt: TGCGCCAGCAGCCAAGAACCAGCGGGGGGGCGGGATACGCAGTATTTT

j_call: TRBJ2-7
v_call: TRBV7-8
clone_size: .
cdr3_length: 14
d_call: .
cdr3_aa: CASSLGLYSYEQYF
cdr3_nt: TGTGCCAGCAGCCTGGGACTGTATTCCTACGAGCAGTACTTC

j_call: TRBJ2-7
v_call: TRBV6-2/TRBV6-3
clone_size: .
cdr3_length: 13
d_call: .
cdr3_aa: CASSYTGLHEQYF
cdr3_nt: TGTGCCAGCAGTTACACGGGTCTCCACGAGCAGTACTTC